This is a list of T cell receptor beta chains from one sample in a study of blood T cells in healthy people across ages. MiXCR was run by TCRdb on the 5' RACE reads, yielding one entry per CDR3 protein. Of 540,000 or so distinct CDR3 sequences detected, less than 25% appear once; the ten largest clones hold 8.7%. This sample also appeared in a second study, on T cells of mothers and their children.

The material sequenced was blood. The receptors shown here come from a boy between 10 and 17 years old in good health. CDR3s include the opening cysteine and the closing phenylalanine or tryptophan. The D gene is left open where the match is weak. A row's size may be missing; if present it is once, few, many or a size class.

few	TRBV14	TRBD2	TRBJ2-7	TGTGCCAGCAGCCAACAAAGACTAGCGGGACTAGTATGGTACGAGCAGTACTTC	CASSQQRLAGLVWYEQYF
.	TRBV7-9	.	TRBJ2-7	TGTGCCAGCAGAAAAGCAGGGCTTTCCTACGAGCAGTACTTC	CASRKAGLSYEQYF
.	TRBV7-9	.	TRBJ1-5	TGTGCCAGCAGCTTAAATGGGGAGGAATGGGATCAGCCCCAGCATTTT	CASSLNGEEWDQPQHF
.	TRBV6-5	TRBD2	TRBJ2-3	TGTGCCAGCAGTCACACAAGGACTAGCGGGGGGGTTGCAGATACGCAGTATTTT	CASSHTRTSGGVADTQYF
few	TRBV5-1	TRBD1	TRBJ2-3	TGCGCCAGCACACAGGGGGACGGAACAGATACGCAGTATTTT	CASTQGDGTDTQYF
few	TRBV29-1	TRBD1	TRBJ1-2	TGCAGCGTCGACAGGGGGATTCTTGGCTACACCTTC	CSVDRGILGYTF
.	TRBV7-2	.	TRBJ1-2	TGTACCAGTAGGCCCGTGCCTGGCGACTACACCTTC	CTSRPVPGDYTF
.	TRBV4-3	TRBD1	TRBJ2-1	TGCGCCAGCAGCCCCTCTGGGACAGGGGCCGGCTACAATGAGCAGTTCTTC	CASSPSGTGAGYNEQFF
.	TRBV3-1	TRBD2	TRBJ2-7	TGTGCCAGCAGCCAAGATGGGACTAGCGTGCAGTACTTC	CASSQDGTSVQYF
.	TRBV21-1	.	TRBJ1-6	TGTGCCAGCAGCAAAGTCGCCGGTAATTCCTATAATTCACCCCTCCACTTT	CASSKVAGNSYNSPLHF
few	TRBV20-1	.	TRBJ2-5	TGCAGTGCTAGAGAGGGCACAGGAGTCCAAGAGACCCAGTACTTC	CSAREGTGVQETQYF
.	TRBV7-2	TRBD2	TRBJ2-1	TGTGCCAGCAAAACTCAGGGACTAGCGGGAGGCGGATCCTACAATGAGCAGTTCTTC	CASKTQGLAGGGSYNEQFF
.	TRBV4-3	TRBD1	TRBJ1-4	TGCGCCAGCAGCCAAGATAGGGGGACAGGGGAGGTAACTAATGAAAAACTGTTTTTT	CASSQDRGTGEVTNEKLFF
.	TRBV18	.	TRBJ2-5	TGTGCCAGCTCACCACCGATTCATTGGGTGGGGAAAGAGACCCAGTACTTC	CASSPPIHWVGKETQYF
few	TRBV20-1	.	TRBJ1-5	TGCAGTGCTAGACCCTCTAGAGGCGTGGGGTCCGGGCCCCAGCATTTT	CSARPSRGVGSGPQHF
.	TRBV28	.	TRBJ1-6	TGTGCCAGCAGTCCCTCCCACACTCGTTCCCTCCACTTT	CASSPSHTRSLHF
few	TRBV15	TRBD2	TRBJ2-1	TGTGCCACCAGCAGAGACGGGACTAGCGGGAAGGAGCAGTTCTTC	CATSRDGTSGKEQFF
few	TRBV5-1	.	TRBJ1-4	TGCGCCAGTAGCTTAGCCAGCCATGCAACTAATGAAAAACTGTTTTTT	CASSLASHATNEKLFF
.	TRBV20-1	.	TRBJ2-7	TGCAGTGCTAGACGGAGGTACGAGCAGTACTTC	CSARRRYEQYF
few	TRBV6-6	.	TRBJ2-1	TGTGCCAGCAGTTCCTCTAGAAATAGTGAGCAGTTCTTC	CASSSSRNSEQFF
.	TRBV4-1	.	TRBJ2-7	TGCGCCAGCAGACTTTCCGGGGATAGGGTCTTC	CASRLSGDRVF
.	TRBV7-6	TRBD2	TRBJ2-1	TGTGCCAGCAGCTTCCTACTTTCTAGCGGGAGTGGCAATGAGCAGTTCTTC	CASSFLLSSGSGNEQFF
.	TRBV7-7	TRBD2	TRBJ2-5	TGTGCTAGCAGCTTTGGGGGGGACGAGACCCAGTACTTC	CASSFGGDETQYF
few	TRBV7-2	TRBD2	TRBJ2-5	TGTGCCAGCAGCTTATTAAGCGGGGTTCAAGAGACCCAGTACTTC	CASSLLSGVQETQYF
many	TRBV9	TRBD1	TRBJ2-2	TGTGCCAGCAGCGTAGTGAGTGACAGGGGGGACACCGGGGAGCTGTTTTTT	CASSVVSDRGDTGELFF
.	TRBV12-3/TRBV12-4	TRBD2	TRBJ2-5	TGTGCCAGCAGTAGAACTAGCGGGATGTACCAAGAGACCCAGTACTTC	CASSRTSGMYQETQYF
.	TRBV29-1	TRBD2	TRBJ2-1	TGCAGCGTTGAAGGGGTAGCGGGAGATGAGCAGTTCTTC	CSVEGVAGDEQFF
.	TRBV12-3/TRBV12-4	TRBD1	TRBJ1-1	TGTGCCAGCAGCTCCGGACAGGGATACGGATCTTTCTTT	CASSSGQGYGSFF
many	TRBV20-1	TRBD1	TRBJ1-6	TGCAGTGCCCTCCCGCTCGACAGGGCTTCCATTTCACCCCTCCACTTT	CSALPLDRASISPLHF
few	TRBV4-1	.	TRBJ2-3	TGCGCCAGCAGCGTCACCCCAGATACGCAGTATTTT	CASSVTPDTQYF
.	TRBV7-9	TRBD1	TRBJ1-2	TGTGCCAGCAGCTTAGGGGGGACAGCCTTCTATGGCTACACCTTC	CASSLGGTAFYGYTF
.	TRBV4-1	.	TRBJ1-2	TGCGCCAGCAGCCAAGTTAAAGCGTTGTATGGCTACACCTTC	CASSQVKALYGYTF
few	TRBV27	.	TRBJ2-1	TGTGCCAGCAGTCCGAGACTGAACAATGAGCAGTTCTTC	CASSPRLNNEQFF
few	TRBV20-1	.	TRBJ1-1	TGCAGTACCTCGGACACCTTGAACACTGAAGCTTTCTTT	CSTSDTLNTEAFF
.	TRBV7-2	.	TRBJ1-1	TGTGCCAGCATGGAACAGTGGAACACTGAAGCTTTCTTT	CASMEQWNTEAFF
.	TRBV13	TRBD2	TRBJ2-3	TGTGCCAGCAGCTTAGGAGGGAGGGAAGATACGCAGTATTTT	CASSLGGREDTQYF
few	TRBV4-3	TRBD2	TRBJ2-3	TGCGCCAGCAGCCAAGATCTGACTAGCGGGGGATTGGATACGCAGTATTTT	CASSQDLTSGGLDTQYF
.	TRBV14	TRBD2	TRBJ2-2	TGTGCCAGCAGCCAGACCAGCCTAGCGGGCACCGGGGAGCTGTTTTTT	CASSQTSLAGTGELFF
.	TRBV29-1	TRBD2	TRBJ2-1	TGCAGCGCCGGGCGGACTAGCGGGAGTAATGAGCAGTTCTTC	CSAGRTSGSNEQFF
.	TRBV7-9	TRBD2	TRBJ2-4	TGTGCCAGCAGCTTAGCGCCTCTACTAGCGGGGAGTGAAAACATTCAGTACTTC	CASSLAPLLAGSENIQYF
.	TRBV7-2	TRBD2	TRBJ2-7	TGTGCCAGCAGCTTACCTCCCCCTGATGAGACTAGCGGGGGGCCAAGTTCCTACGAGCAGTACTTC	CASSLPPPDETSGGPSSYEQYF
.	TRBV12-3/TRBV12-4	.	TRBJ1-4	TGTGCCAGCCGCAGCTCCCTTGGGGAAAAACTGTTTTTT	CASRSSLGEKLFF
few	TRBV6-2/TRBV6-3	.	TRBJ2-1	TGTGCCAGCAGCCAATCGTCTGAGCAGTTCTTC	CASSQSSEQFF
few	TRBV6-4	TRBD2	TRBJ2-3	TGTGCCAGCAGATCTAGCGGGGGGGCCTCAGATACGCAGTATTTT	CASRSSGGASDTQYF